These 2 T cell receptor beta chains share one sample of origin, sequenced in a study of blood T cell repertoires in COVID-19. Measured with immunoSEQ multiplex PCR; TCRdb has only the in-frame clones, and not every one. The sample shows around 100,000 clones, 90% to 95% of them seen only once. Sequencing input: peripheral blood. The receptors shown here come from a man aged 50 or older with active COVID-19.

The chain links TRBV5-1 to TRBJ2-5; 10 bases fit TRBD2. With V trimmed by 0 bases and J by 3 bases, 5 bases remained unmatched. CDR1 SGHRS and CDR2 YFSETQ come from the germline V gene. The CDR3 is 16 residues long. CDR3 in amino acids: CASSLERLAGKETQYF. CDR3 DNA: TGCGCCAGCAGCTTGGAACGACTAGCGGGTAAAGAGACCCAGTACTTC. The full variable domain, in which reference TRBV5-1 and TRBJ2-5 provide the parts outside the CDR3, is KAGVTQTPRYLIKTRGQQVTLSCSPISGHRSVSWYQQTPGQGLQFLFEYFSETQRNKGNFPGRFSGRQFSNSRSEMNVSTLELGDSALYLCASSLERLAGKETQYFGPGTRLLVL.

This clone was seen only a few times. V usage is TRBV5-4 and J usage is TRBJ2-1; D possibly corresponds to TRBD1 (6 bases). The CDR3 consists of 15 residues. The germline V gene encodes CDR1 SGHNT and CDR2 YYREEE (reference sequence). V was trimmed by 3 bases and J by 5 bases, leaving 15 bases between them. The CDR3 bases are TGTGCCAGCAGCTGGAACCGGGACAAGCACAATGAGCAGTTCTTC. As protein: CASSWNRDKHNEQFF.